The next 25 T cell receptor beta chains were all read from a single sample in a study of cytomegalovirus exposure and HLA in healthy donors (dated by TCRdb to about 2017). The library was built by means of the immunoSEQ multiplex PCR assay. Held by TCRdb, this immuneACCESS table contains in-frame sequences only and omits some clones. Under half of the omission traces to an unresolved V gene where checked; the cause of the rest is unknown. Counted in this sample were about 240,000 clones; around 85% of them appeared once. 0.95% to 1.5% of the sample comes from the top ten. The sequenced sample consisted of PBMCs. The receptor source for this set is a woman aged 30 to 39 in good health and CMV-seropositive.

The J gene is TRBJ2-3, the V gene TRBV6-1; 8 bases are a match to TRBD1. The CDR3 is 15 residues long. Germline CDR1 and CDR2: MNHNS and SASEGT. Trimming at V came to 2 bases and at J to 4 bases, leaving 5 bases not matched to a gene. The CDR3 reads CASSEMDRVADTQYF. CDR3 in DNA: TGTGCCAGCAGTGAAATGGACAGGGTCGCAGATACGCAGTATTTT.

The chain employs TRBV25-1 and TRBJ2-5, with D perhaps matching TRBD1 (6 bases). CDR3 length: 14 residues. Trimming shortened V by 0 bases and J by 5 bases, and 10 bases separated the two germline ends. Germline CDR1 reads MGHDK; CDR2 reads SYGVNS. The CDR3: CASSEYRGRETQYF. CDR3 DNA sequence: TGTGCCAGCAGTGAATACAGGGGTCGGGAGACCCAGTACTTC.

This clone was found once. The J gene is TRBJ1-4, the V gene TRBV6-6; D remains unclear. The CDR3 covers 16 residues. Trimming pared 5 bases from V and 2 bases from J, leaving 15 bases between. Looked up from germline, CDR1 is MNHNY and CDR2 is SVGAGI (reference sequence). The CDR3 DNA reads TGTGCCAGCAGTCATGCCGGGGTTCTTACTAATGAAAAACTGTTTTTT. Translating it yields CASSHAGVLTNEKLFF.

V is TRBV30 and J is TRBJ1-5; D unresolved. V lost 1 base to trimming and J lost 0 bases, with 10 bases between them. CDR1 and CDR2 from the germline V gene are GTSNPN and SVGIG (reference sequence). The CDR3 sequence is 15 residues long. CDR3 sequence (DNA): TGTGCCTGGAGTGGCGGATCAATTAGCAATCAGCCCCAGCATTTT. Translating gives CAWSGGSISNQPQHF.

The V and J genes are TRBV5-1 and TRBJ1-3; no definite D call. The CDR3 contains 15 residues. Trimming pared 0 bases from V and 0 bases from J, leaving 7 bases between. CDR1 is SGHRS, CDR2 YFSETQ, per germline. CDR3 in amino acids: CASSLDGASGNTIYF. The CDR3 bases are TGCGCCAGCAGCTTGGACGGTGCCTCTGGAAACACCATATATTTT. Full variable domain (rest looked up from reference TRBV5-1 and TRBJ1-3): KAGVTQTPRYLIKTRGQQVTLSCSPISGHRSVSWYQQTPGQGLQFLFEYFSETQRNKGNFPGRFSGRQFSNSRSEMNVSTLELGDSALYLCASSLDGASGNTIYFGEGSWLTVV.

In its sample, this clone was seen a few times. The V gene is TRBV6-1, the J gene TRBJ2-7; tentatively, D is TRBD1 (6 bases). The CDR3 runs to 13 residues. Germline CDR1 is MNHNS and CDR2 is SASEGT. The ends were cut back, 7 bases at V and 3 bases at J, with 13 bases in the middle. The CDR3 is CASTVTGLYEQYF. DNA for the CDR3: TGTGCCAGCACCGTGACAGGCCTCTACGAGCAGTACTTC.

CDR3 bases: TGCGCCAGCAGCCATAAGAGAGGGGGACAGGGGGAAAACTACTTCTTTGGAAACACCATATATTTT. Protein sequence: CASSHKRGGQGENYFFGNTIYF. The chain is built from TRBV4-1 and TRBJ1-3, with 11 nucleotides matching TRBD1. The CDR3 is made up of 22 amino acids. The ends lost 3 bases at V and 3 bases at J; junction bases unmatched: 22. Germline-derived CDR1 and CDR2 are MGHRA and YSYEKL.

The rearrangement links TRBV28 to TRBJ2-3, with a tentative D call TRBD2 (6 bases). The CDR3 totals 16 residues. Trimming left V 5 bases short and J 5 bases short, with 20 bases between. Germline V gene lookup returns CDR1 MDHEN and CDR2 SYDVKM. The DNA of the CDR3 is TGTGCCAGCAGTGCCCTAAGCGGGCTGGGAAGAGATACGCAGTATTTT. This encodes CASSALSGLGRDTQYF.

V and J are TRBV19 and TRBJ2-5; 8 bases are shared with TRBD1. Germline lookup yields CDR1 LNHDA and CDR2 SQIVND (reference sequence). The CDR3 has 14 residues. J was trimmed by 4 bases and V by 3 bases; bases with no gene match: 4. CDR3 residues: CASSIPGGGETQYF. In nucleotides, the CDR3 is TGTGCCAGTAGTATTCCAGGGGGCGGAGAGACCCAGTACTTC.

The V gene is TRBV10-3, the J gene TRBJ2-7; D perhaps matches TRBD2 (5 bases). Germline V CDR1 and CDR2: ENHRY, SYGVKD. The CDR3 is made up of 14 amino acids. V was trimmed by 6 bases and J by 0 bases, leaving 12 bases between them. The CDR3 DNA reads as TGTGCCATCAGCGGTAGCGACAACTCCTACGAGCAGTACTTC. Translated: CAISGSDNSYEQYF.

The V and J genes are TRBV4-1 and TRBJ1-1; maybe TRBD1 (6 bases). V lost 1 base, J lost 4 bases, and 10 bases lay in between. Germline assignment: CDR1 MGHRA and CDR2 YSYEKL. The length of the CDR3 is 14 residues. Here the CDR3 DNA reads TGCGCCAGCAGCCAAGGTGGGGGCGGCACTGAAGCTTTCTTT. Its translation: CASSQGGGGTEAFF.

The rearrangement uses TRBV5-1 and TRBJ2-5; possibly TRBD2 for D (5 bases). Germline V gene data show CDR1 as SGHRS and CDR2 as YFSETQ. This CDR3 has 14 residues. V was shortened by 4 bases and J by 9 bases, with 19 bases between the two germline ends. The CDR3 loop is CASSRIGSPEAQYF. The DNA of the CDR3 is TGCGCCAGCAGCAGAATAGGGAGCCCCGAGGCCCAGTACTTC.

CDR3 nucleotide sequence: TGTGCCAGTCGGGACTTAAGAGGATATCAGCCCCAGCATTTT. This translates into CASRDLRGYQPQHF. The rearrangement links TRBV19 to TRBJ1-5; D possibly corresponds to TRBD1 (5 bases). The CDR3 covers 14 residues. Germline V gives CDR1 LNHDA, CDR2 SQIVND (reference sequence). V dropped 8 bases and J dropped 5 bases, with 16 bases sitting between them.

DNA of the CDR3: TGCGCCAGCAGCCCCCCGGGACTAGCGGGAGAAGATACGCAGTATTTT. Translation gives CASSPPGLAGEDTQYF. The chain recombines TRBV5-1 with TRBJ2-3; 14 bases are a match to TRBD2. The ends lost 4 bases at V and 5 bases at J; junction bases unmatched: 6. CDR1 is SGHRS, CDR2 YFSETQ, per germline. The CDR3 totals 16 residues.

To note about this clone: Other DNA sequences of this sample code for an identical CDR3. Written as DNA, the CDR3 is TGTGCCAGCAGTTTGTACTCCTACGAGCAGTACTTC. Translated, it gives CASSLYSYEQYF. This chain links TRBV28 with TRBJ2-7; no clear D. Trimming took off 3 bases at V and 0 bases at J, with 3 bases between the two ends. CDR3 length: 12 amino acids. The germline V gene encodes CDR1 MDHEN and CDR2 SYDVKM. The full variable domain, in which reference TRBV28 and TRBJ2-7 provide the parts outside the CDR3, is DVKVTQSSRYLVKRTGEKVFLECVQDMDHENMFWYRQDPGLGLRLIYFSYDVKMKEKGDIPEGYSVSREKKERFSLILESASTNQTSMYLCASSLYSYEQYFGPGTRLTVT.

This chain links TRBV7-8 with TRBJ1-5, with TRBD1 identical over 8 bases. This CDR3 is 14 amino acids long. V lost 5 bases, J lost 4 bases, and 4 bases stayed unmatched. The germline gives CDR1 SGHVS, CDR2 FQNEAQ. CDR3: CASSPRTGNQPQHF. The CDR3 DNA is TGTGCCAGCAGCCCCCGGACAGGGAATCAGCCCCAGCATTTT.

V is TRBV6-1 and J is TRBJ2-1; 11 bases are shared with TRBD2. CDR1 is MNHNS and CDR2 is SASEGT in the germline V gene. With 8 bases clipped from V and 7 bases from J, the junction kept 7 bases outside the gene matches. The CDR3 loop spans 14 amino acids. The CDR3 reads CASGGLAEVNEQFF. The CDR3 nucleotides are TGTGCCAGCGGGGGACTAGCGGAAGTAAATGAGCAGTTCTTC.

The chain carries TRBV5-1 and TRBJ2-7; possibly TRBD2 for D (7 bases). Trimming left V 4 bases short and J 3 bases short, with 14 bases between. The CDR3 has 14 residues. CDR1 is SGHRS and CDR2 is YFSETQ in the germline V gene. In DNA, the CDR3 is TGCGCCAGCAGCCCGGGGGGCGGGAGCTACGAGCAGTACTTC. Amino acid sequence: CASSPGGGSYEQYF.

This chain links TRBV6-6 with TRBJ1-5; unclear D gene. Between the trimmed V and J ends, which lost 6 bases and 0 bases, there was a span of 9 bases. Germline V CDR1 and CDR2: MNHNY, SVGAGI (reference sequence). This CDR3 region has 14 residues. CDR3 in amino acids: CASSRGYSNQPQHF. In nucleotides, the CDR3 is TGTGCCAGCAGCCGAGGATATAGCAATCAGCCCCAGCATTTT.

This clone was detected only once. This CDR3 reads CASTERGSGANVLTF. CDR3 DNA sequence: TGTGCCAGCACTGAACGAGGCTCTGGGGCCAACGTCCTGACTTTC. This chain connects TRBV6-4 to TRBJ2-6; D call uncertain. Germline CDR1 MRHNA, CDR2 SNTAGT. The germline V and J ends were trimmed by 7 bases and 0 bases, with 10 bases remaining between them. The CDR3 has 15 residues.

The chain employs TRBV18 and TRBJ2-2; maybe TRBD1 (6 bases). Germline V gene sequence: CDR1 KGHSH, CDR2 LQKENI. This CDR3 region has 18 residues. The V end was cut by 1 base, the J end by 2 bases, with 17 bases between. In DNA, the CDR3 is TGTGCCAGCTCACCACTTCCTCCTGGACAGAAAAACACCGGGGAGCTGTTTTTT. As protein: CASSPLPPGQKNTGELFF.

CDR3 sequence reads: CASSIGHVTGRYNEQFF. The CDR3 nucleotides are TGTGCCAGTAGTATAGGGCACGTCACAGGGCGCTACAATGAGCAGTTCTTC. The genes are TRBV19 and TRBJ2-1, with a weak D call TRBD1 (6 bases). CDR3 length: 17 residues. V gave up 1 base and J gave up 3 bases, with 16 bases separating them. Germline CDR1 LNHDA, CDR2 SQIVND (reference sequence).

The chain links TRBV6-6 to TRBJ2-2; 8 bases map to TRBD2. The germline V gene encodes CDR1 MNHNY and CDR2 SVGAGI (reference sequence). V lost 4 bases, J lost 3 bases, and 7 bases stayed unmatched. The CDR3 totals 16 residues. In DNA form, the CDR3 reads TGTGCCAGCAGTTTCCTCCAGCGGGAGTACACCGGGGAGCTGTTTTTT. Residues: CASSFLQREYTGELFF.

J is TRBJ2-3 and V is TRBV2; 9 nucleotides line up with TRBD2. The germline V gene has CDR1 SNHLY and CDR2 FYNNEI. After removal of 4 bases from V and 4 bases from J, the junction contained 6 bases not matched to a gene. The CDR3 is 15 amino acids. DNA for the CDR3: TGTGCCAGCAGTGGCGCGGGAGGGCGCGCAGATACGCAGTATTTT. Protein product: CASSGAGGRADTQYF. Looking up the rest from reference TRBV2 and TRBJ2-3 gives the full variable domain: EPEVTQTPSHQVTQMGQEVILRCVPISNHLYFYWYRQILGQKVEFLVSFYNNEISEKSEIFDDQFSVERPDGSNFTLKIRSTKLEDSAMYFCASSGAGGRADTQYFGPGTRLTVL.

This clone was detected ten times or more. The J gene is TRBJ1-5, the V gene TRBV19; maybe TRBD1 (6 bases). Germline V gene lookup returns CDR1 LNHDA and CDR2 SQIVND (reference sequence). The length of the CDR3 is 16 residues. V lost 4 bases, J lost 4 bases, and 17 bases lay in between. In nucleotides, the CDR3 is TGTGCCAGTAGTACCCCCGTTCAGGGGCAGAATCAGCCCCAGCATTTT. It specifies CASSTPVQGQNQPQHF.